This passage covers 22 T cell receptor beta chains from one sample sequenced in a study of cytomegalovirus exposure and HLA in healthy donors. The PCR employed 60 Vbeta primers together with 13 Jbeta primers. The protocol was immunoSEQ multiplex PCR, while the TCRdb copy is restricted to in-frame clones and leaves out a portion. The table has 150,000 or so clones, roughly 85% seen once. Material for sequencing was PBMCs. The receptors shown here come from a man aged 40-50 years in good health and CMV-seropositive.

This clone has more than one count but fewer than ten. Here the CDR3 reads CASSLASSSVEQFF. The CDR3 nucleotides read TGCGCCAGCAGCTTGGCATCCTCAAGCGTCGAGCAGTTCTTC. The chain is built from TRBV5-1 and TRBJ2-1; D unclear. Per germline, CDR1 SGHRS and CDR2 YFSETQ. V was cut by 0 bases and J by 10 bases, with 14 bases left in between. CDR3 size: 14 residues.

The rearrangement joins TRBV28 to TRBJ2-7; 9 bases map to TRBD2. The germline gives CDR1 MDHEN, CDR2 SYDVKM. CDR3 size: 16 residues. Trimming removed 4 bases from V and 5 bases from J; junction bases left unmatched: 12. CDR3 amino acids: CASSSPLAGGFNEQYF. CDR3 sequence (DNA): TGTGCCAGCAGTTCTCCTTTGGCGGGAGGGTTCAACGAGCAGTACTTC.

The table lists this clone with a few counts. The gene calls are TRBV11-1 and TRBJ2-5, with D perhaps matching TRBD2 (6 bases). Looked up from germline, CDR1 is SGHAT and CDR2 is FQDESV (reference sequence). Trimming shortened V by 5 bases and J by 2 bases, and 15 bases separated the two germline ends. The CDR3 contains 15 residues. CDR3 loop: CASSLGGALQETQYF. Here the CDR3 DNA reads TGTGCCAGCAGCCTAGGCGGGGCCCTTCAAGAGACCCAGTACTTC. The entire variable domain, with the rest obtained from reference TRBV11-1 and TRBJ2-5, is as follows: EAEVAQSPRYKITEKSQAVAFWCDPISGHATLYWYRQILGQGPELLVQFQDESVVDDSQLPKDRFSAERLKGVDSTLKIQPAELGDSAMYLCASSLGGALQETQYFGPGTRLLVL.

The chain uses TRBV9 and TRBJ2-3; D gene ambiguous. The V gene's germline CDR1 is SGDLS and CDR2 YYNGEE. The CDR3 consists of 13 residues. V gave up 4 bases and J gave up 2 bases, with 8 bases separating them. The CDR3 coding sequence is TGTGCCAGCAGCCCCTTCCTCACAGATACGCAGTATTTT. Translating it yields CASSPFLTDTQYF. Looking up the rest from reference TRBV9 and TRBJ2-3 gives the full variable domain: DSGVTQTPKHLITATGQRVTLRCSPRSGDLSVYWYQQSLDQGLQFLIQYYNGEERAKGNILERFSAQQFPDLHSELNLSSLELGDSALYFCASSPFLTDTQYFGPGTRLTVL.

This clone was counted between two and nine times. The chain joins TRBV27 to TRBJ2-7; 8 bases are shared with TRBD1. Germline V gene sequence: CDR1 MNHEY, CDR2 SMNVEV (reference sequence). Trimming at V came to 3 bases and at J to 4 bases, leaving 2 bases not matched to a gene. CDR3 size: 13 residues. CDR3 amino acids: CASSFQGAYEQYF. The CDR3 region has the DNA TGTGCCAGCAGTTTCCAGGGGGCTTACGAGCAGTACTTC.

This chain joins TRBV7-6 and TRBJ2-1; 12 bases map to TRBD1. J lost 9 bases, V lost 1 base, and 10 bases had no gene match. CDR1 SGHVS and CDR2 FNYEAQ come from the germline V gene. The CDR3 has 17 amino acids. This chain's CDR3 is CASSLVFSGQGASEQFF. The DNA of the CDR3 is TGTGCCAGCAGCTTAGTTTTCTCGGGACAGGGGGCATCTGAGCAGTTCTTC.

The DNA for the CDR3 is TGTGCCAGCAGTGAAATGGGGGGTGGCTACACCTTC. Protein sequence: CASSEMGGGYTF. This chain uses TRBV2 with TRBJ1-2; D may be TRBD1 (5 bases). V lost 2 bases to trimming and J lost 7 bases, with 8 bases between them. The CDR3 is made up of 12 amino acids. Germline CDR1 is SNHLY and CDR2 is FYNNEI.

V usage is TRBV10-1 and J usage is TRBJ2-1, with D possibly being TRBD1 (5 bases). The V and J ends lost 4 bases and 1 base respectively, with 5 bases between them. Germline lookup yields CDR1 WNHNN and CDR2 SYGVQD (reference sequence). There are 13 residues in the CDR3. The CDR3 spells CASSGQSYNEQFF. As DNA, the CDR3 is TGCGCCAGCAGTGGACAGTCCTACAATGAGCAGTTCTTC.

The chain is built from TRBV19 and TRBJ2-7; 9 bases map to TRBD2. Germline V lookup: CDR1 LNHDA, CDR2 SQIVND (reference sequence). V lost 4 bases and J lost 2; bases outside the gene matches: 6. The CDR3 is 15 amino acids. The DNA for the CDR3 is TGTGCCAGTAGTACGGAAGCGGGAGGCACCTACGAGCAGTACTTC. Its protein is CASSTEAGGTYEQYF.

This chain joins TRBV6-1 and TRBJ2-3; 12 bases map to TRBD2. V shed 2 bases and J 4 bases; nucleotides not matched to a gene: 4. The germline V gene has CDR1 MNHNS and CDR2 SASEGT. The CDR3 contains 16 residues. CDR3 in amino acids: CASSERLAGVSDTQYF. CDR3 nucleotide sequence: TGTGCCAGCAGTGAACGACTAGCGGGAGTGTCAGATACGCAGTATTTT.

The V gene is TRBV11-3, the J gene TRBJ1-1; possible D gene TRBD1, 5 bases. The V end was cut by 5 bases, the J end by 3 bases, with 10 bases between. The germline gives CDR1 SGHNT, CDR2 YENEEA. This CDR3 contains 13 residues. The DNA for the CDR3 is TGTGCCAGCAGCCAGACAGTTGACACTGAAGCTTTCTTT. Its translation: CASSQTVDTEAFF.

The genes are TRBV5-6 and TRBJ2-4; the D gene is possibly TRBD2 (5 bases). Germline V CDR1 and CDR2: SGHDT, YYEEEE. CDR3 length equals 15 residues. Trimming removed 3 bases at V and 7 bases at J, with 17 bases between. Here the CDR3 reads CASSSGETVRNIQYF. The CDR3 DNA reads TGTGCCAGCAGCTCCGGGGAGACCGTGCGGAACATTCAGTACTTC.

The genes are TRBV6-4 and TRBJ2-1; 7 nucleotides align to TRBD1. Losses at the gene ends were 6 bases for V and 5 bases for J; bases not matched to a gene: 7. Germline CDR1 reads MRHNA; CDR2 reads SNTAGT. CDR3 length equals 14 residues. CDR3 sequence: CASSSYRGDNEQFF. CDR3 DNA sequence: TGTGCCAGCAGCTCGTACAGGGGAGACAATGAGCAGTTCTTC.

The chain uses TRBV10-3 and TRBJ1-5; 8 bases map to TRBD1. Germline V gives CDR1 ENHRY, CDR2 SYGVKD. The CDR3 totals 13 residues. V lost 10 bases, J lost 8 bases, and 10 bases stayed unmatched. The CDR3 reads CANRGAEWEPQHF. DNA of the CDR3: TGTGCCAACAGGGGGGCGGAATGGGAGCCCCAGCATTTT.

A word on this clone: The same CDR3 also results from other DNA sequences found in this sample. J is TRBJ1-1 and V is TRBV19; D is possibly TRBD1 (5 bases). The CDR3 sequence is 15 residues long. The V gene lost 7 bases and the J gene lost 7 bases, with 22 bases spanning the gap. Germline V gives CDR1 LNHDA, CDR2 SQIVND (reference sequence). The CDR3 nucleotides are TGTGCCAGTACCGATGAGGTACCGGGGGGATATGAAGCTTTCTTT. It is translated as CASTDEVPGGYEAFF.

The chain links TRBV19 to TRBJ1-1; TRBD1 might be the D (6 bases). CDR3 length: 16 amino acids. V was shortened by 7 bases and J by 3 bases, with 21 bases between the two germline ends. Germline V CDR1 and CDR2: LNHDA, SQIVND (reference sequence). CDR3 nucleotides: TGTGCCAGTACAGGGTCGGGGGGCGGATCGCACACTGAAGCTTTCTTT. Encoded protein: CASTGSGGGSHTEAFF.

The CDR3 is CASSARKQPNYEQYF. CDR3 DNA sequence: TGTGCCAGCAGCGCCCGTAAACAGCCTAACTACGAGCAGTACTTC. The rearrangement joins TRBV9 to TRBJ2-7, with D unresolved. Germline V CDR1 and CDR2: SGDLS, YYNGEE. CDR3 length: 15 amino acids. V was trimmed by 3 bases and J by 3 bases, leaving 16 bases between them.

The chain uses TRBV5-4 and TRBJ2-1, with a possible D match to TRBD2 (5 bases). The V end was cut by 1 base, the J end by 5 bases, with 10 bases between. This CDR3 has 14 residues. Germline V gene lookup returns CDR1 SGHNT and CDR2 YYREEE (reference sequence). CDR3: CASSLRGLNNEQFF. In DNA, the CDR3 is TGTGCCAGCAGCTTGAGAGGGCTAAACAATGAGCAGTTCTTC. Together with reference TRBV5-4 and TRBJ2-1, the CDR3 gives the full variable domain: ETGVTQSPTHLIKTRGQQVTLRCSSQSGHNTVSWYQQALGQGPQFIFQYYREEENGRGNFPPRFSGLQFPNYSSELNVNALELDDSALYLCASSLRGLNNEQFFGPGTRLTVL.

The rearrangement joins TRBV4-1 to TRBJ2-1; maybe TRBD2 (5 bases). The V end was cut by 3 bases, the J end by 9 bases, with 12 bases between. CDR1 and CDR2 from the germline V gene are MGHRA and YSYEKL. CDR3 length: 13 amino acids. CDR3 DNA sequence: TGCGCCAGCAGCCAGGGTCTTACTAGTGAGCAGTTCTTC. Protein: CASSQGLTSEQFF.

The chain combines TRBV5-3 with TRBJ2-1; possible D gene TRBD2, 5 bases. TRBV5-3 is treated as an ORF (open reading frame) with a function not yet certain. With 3 bases removed from V and 8 bases from J, the gap between germline ends came to 21 bases. The CDR3 contains 16 residues. CDR3 in amino acids: CARSSEEGVGDHEQFF. CDR3 bases: TGTGCCAGAAGCTCGGAAGAGGGAGTCGGGGATCATGAGCAGTTCTTC.

This clone appeared a few times. The chain carries TRBV7-7 and TRBJ2-7, with 7 bases lining up with TRBD1. CDR3 length equals 15 residues. Per the germline V gene, CDR1 is SSHAT and CDR2 is FNYEAQ (reference sequence). The V segment lost 1 base and the J segment 6 bases; nucleotides outside the gene matches: 9. CDR3 sequence: CASSLEGAALSEQYF. The CDR3 DNA follows: TGTGCCAGCAGCTTAGAGGGGGCAGCTCTCTCCGAGCAGTACTTC.

The table lists this clone with a count of one. The chain recombines TRBV7-2 with TRBJ2-7, with D perhaps matching TRBD1 (6 bases). Trimming stripped 0 bases from V and 4 bases from J, with 13 bases between. The germline CDR1 and CDR2 sequences are SGHTA and FQGNSA. This CDR3 contains 15 residues. The CDR3 sequence: CASSLATGPLYEQYF. In DNA, the CDR3 is TGTGCCAGCAGCTTAGCCACAGGGCCCCTTTACGAGCAGTACTTC.